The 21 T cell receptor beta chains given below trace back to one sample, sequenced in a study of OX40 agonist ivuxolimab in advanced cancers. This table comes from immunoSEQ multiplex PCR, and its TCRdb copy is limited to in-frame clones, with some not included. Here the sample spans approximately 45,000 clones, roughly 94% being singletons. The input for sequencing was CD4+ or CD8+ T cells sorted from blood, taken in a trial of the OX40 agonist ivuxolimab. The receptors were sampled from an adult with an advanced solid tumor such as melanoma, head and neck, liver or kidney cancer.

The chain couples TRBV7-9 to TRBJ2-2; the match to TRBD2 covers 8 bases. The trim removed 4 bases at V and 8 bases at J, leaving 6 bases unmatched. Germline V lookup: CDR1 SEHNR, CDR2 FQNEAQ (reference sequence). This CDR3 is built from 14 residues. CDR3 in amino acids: CASSSQTSVGELFF. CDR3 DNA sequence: TGTGCCAGCAGCTCCCAGACTAGCGTGGGGGAGCTGTTTTTT.

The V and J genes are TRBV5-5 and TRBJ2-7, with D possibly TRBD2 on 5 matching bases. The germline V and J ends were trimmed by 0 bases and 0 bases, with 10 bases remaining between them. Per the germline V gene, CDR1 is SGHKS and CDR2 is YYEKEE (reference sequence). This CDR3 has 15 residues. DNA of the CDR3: TGTGCCAGCAGCTTGGGCTCCGGGATCTCCTACGAGCAGTACTTC. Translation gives CASSLGSGISYEQYF.

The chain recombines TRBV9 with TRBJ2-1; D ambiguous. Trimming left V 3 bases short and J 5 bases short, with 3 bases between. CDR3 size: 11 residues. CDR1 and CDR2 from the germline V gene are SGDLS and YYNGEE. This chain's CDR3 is CASSANNEQFF. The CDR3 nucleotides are TGTGCCAGCAGCGCCAACAATGAGCAGTTCTTC. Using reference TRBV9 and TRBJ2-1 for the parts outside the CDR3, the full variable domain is DSGVTQTPKHLITATGQRVTLRCSPRSGDLSVYWYQQSLDQGLQFLIQYYNGEERAKGNILERFSAQQFPDLHSELNLSSLELGDSALYFCASSANNEQFFGPGTRLTVL.

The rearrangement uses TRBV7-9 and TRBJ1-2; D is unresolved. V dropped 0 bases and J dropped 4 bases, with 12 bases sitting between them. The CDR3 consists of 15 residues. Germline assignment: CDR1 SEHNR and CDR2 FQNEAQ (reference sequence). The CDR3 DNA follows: TGTGCCAGCAGCTTAGCCTCCTTGGGTGTCTATGGCTACACCTTC. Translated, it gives CASSLASLGVYGYTF.

The CDR3 spells CASSSGLADSYEQYF. The CDR3 DNA reads as TGTGCCAGCAGCTCCGGACTAGCGGATTCCTACGAGCAGTACTTC. This chain uses TRBV11-2 with TRBJ2-7; 10 bases line up with TRBD2. CDR3 size: 15 residues. The junction had 4 bases not matched to a gene; V was cut back by 4 bases and J by 1 base. Germline values: CDR1 SGHAT, CDR2 FQNNGV.

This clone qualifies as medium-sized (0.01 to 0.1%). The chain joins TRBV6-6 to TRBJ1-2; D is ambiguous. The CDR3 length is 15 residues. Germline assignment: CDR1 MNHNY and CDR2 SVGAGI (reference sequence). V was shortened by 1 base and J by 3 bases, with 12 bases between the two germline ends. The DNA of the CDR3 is TGTGCCAGCAGTTACTGGGAGGGTACCGACTATGGCTACACCTTC. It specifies CASSYWEGTDYGYTF.

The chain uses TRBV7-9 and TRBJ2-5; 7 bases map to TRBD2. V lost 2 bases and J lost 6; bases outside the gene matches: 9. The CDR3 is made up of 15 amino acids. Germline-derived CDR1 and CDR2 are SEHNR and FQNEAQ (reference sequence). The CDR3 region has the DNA TGTGCCAGCAGCTTATCCCGCGGGAGAGGGCAGACCCAGTACTTC. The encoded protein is CASSLSRGRGQTQYF.

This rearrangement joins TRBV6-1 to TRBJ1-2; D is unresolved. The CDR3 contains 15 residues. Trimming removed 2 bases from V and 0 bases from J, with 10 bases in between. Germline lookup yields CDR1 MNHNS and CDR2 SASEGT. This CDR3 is CASSEYRGANYGYTF. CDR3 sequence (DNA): TGTGCCAGCAGTGAATATCGGGGAGCTAACTATGGCTACACCTTC.

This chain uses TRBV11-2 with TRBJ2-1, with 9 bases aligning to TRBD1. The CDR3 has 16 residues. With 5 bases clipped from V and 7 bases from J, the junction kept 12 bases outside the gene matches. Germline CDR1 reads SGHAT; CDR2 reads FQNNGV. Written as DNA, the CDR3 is TGTGCCAGCAGCCCACTCCCGGGACAGGGCAAGAATGAGCAGTTCTTC. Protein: CASSPLPGQGKNEQFF.

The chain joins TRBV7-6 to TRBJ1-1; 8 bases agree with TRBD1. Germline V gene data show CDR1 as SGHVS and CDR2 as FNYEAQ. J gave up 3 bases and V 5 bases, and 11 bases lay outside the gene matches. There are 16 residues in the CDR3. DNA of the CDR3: TGTGCCAGCAGCGCGGTGACAGGGGAGAAGGACACTGAAGCTTTCTTT. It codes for CASSAVTGEKDTEAFF.

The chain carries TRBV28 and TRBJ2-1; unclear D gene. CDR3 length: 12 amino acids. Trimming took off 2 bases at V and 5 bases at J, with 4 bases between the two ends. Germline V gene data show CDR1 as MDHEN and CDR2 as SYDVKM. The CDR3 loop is CASSLTHNEQFF. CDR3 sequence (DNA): TGTGCCAGCAGTTTAACCCACAATGAGCAGTTCTTC.

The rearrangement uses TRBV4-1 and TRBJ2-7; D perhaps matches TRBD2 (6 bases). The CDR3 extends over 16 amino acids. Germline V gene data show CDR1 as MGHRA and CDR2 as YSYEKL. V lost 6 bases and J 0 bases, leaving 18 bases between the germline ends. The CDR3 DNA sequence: TGCGCCAGCAGGAGTATCGGGACGGGGGTCTCCTACGAGCAGTACTTC. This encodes CASRSIGTGVSYEQYF.

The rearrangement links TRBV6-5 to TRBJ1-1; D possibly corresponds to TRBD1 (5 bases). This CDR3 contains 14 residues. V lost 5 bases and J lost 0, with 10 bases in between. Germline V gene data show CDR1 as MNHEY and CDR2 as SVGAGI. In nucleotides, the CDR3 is TGTGCCAGCAGTCTACAGGACATGAACACTGAAGCTTTCTTT. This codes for CASSLQDMNTEAFF.

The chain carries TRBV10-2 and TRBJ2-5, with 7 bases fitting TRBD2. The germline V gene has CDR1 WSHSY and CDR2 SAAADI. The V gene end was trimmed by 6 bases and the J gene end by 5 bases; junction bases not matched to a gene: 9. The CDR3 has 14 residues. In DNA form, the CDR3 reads TGCGCCAGCAGACCCCCCGGGGGGAAGGAGACCCAGTACTTC. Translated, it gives CASRPPGGKETQYF.

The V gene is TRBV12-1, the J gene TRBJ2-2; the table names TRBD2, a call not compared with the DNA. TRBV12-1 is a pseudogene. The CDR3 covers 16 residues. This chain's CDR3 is CASSRGTSGNTGELFF. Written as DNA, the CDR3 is TGTGCCAGCAGCCGGGGGACTAGCGGAAACACCGGGGAGCTGTTTTTT.

The CDR3 is CASSLAWTSGPYEQYF. In DNA form, the CDR3 reads TGTGCCAGCAGCTTGGCCTGGACTAGCGGTCCCTACGAGCAGTACTTC. The chain joins TRBV5-5 to TRBJ2-7; TRBD2 agrees at 10 bases. The CDR3 contains 16 residues. Germline CDR1 reads SGHKS; CDR2 reads YYEKEE (reference sequence). Unmatched junction bases numbered 5, after V lost 0 bases and J lost 2 bases.

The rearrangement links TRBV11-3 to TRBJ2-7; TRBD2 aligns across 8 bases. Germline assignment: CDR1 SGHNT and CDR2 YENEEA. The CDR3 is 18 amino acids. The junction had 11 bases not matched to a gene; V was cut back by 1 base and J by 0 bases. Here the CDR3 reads CASSLVKGLVQSSYEQYF. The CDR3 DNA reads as TGTGCCAGCAGCTTAGTAAAGGGACTAGTCCAAAGCTCCTACGAGCAGTACTTC.

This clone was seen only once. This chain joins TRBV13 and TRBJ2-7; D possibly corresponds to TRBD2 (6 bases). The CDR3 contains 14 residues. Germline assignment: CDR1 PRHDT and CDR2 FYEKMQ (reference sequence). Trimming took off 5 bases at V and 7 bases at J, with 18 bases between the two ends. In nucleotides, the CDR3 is TGTGCCAGCAGCCCGGGGGACCGGACGGTTGAGCAGTACTTC. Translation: CASSPGDRTVEQYF.

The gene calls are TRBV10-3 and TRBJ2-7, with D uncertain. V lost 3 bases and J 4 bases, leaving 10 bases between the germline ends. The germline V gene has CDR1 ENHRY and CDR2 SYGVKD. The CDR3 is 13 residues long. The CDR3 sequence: CAISDSLRYEQYF. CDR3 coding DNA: TGTGCCATCAGTGACTCGCTAAGGTACGAGCAGTACTTC.

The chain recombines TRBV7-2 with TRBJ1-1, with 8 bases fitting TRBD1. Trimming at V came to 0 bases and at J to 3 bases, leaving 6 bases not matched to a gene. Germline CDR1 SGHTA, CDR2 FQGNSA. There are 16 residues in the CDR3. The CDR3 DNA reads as TGTGCCAGCAGCTTAGCCACCAGGGGGCAAGACACTGAAGCTTTCTTT. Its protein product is CASSLATRGQDTEAFF.

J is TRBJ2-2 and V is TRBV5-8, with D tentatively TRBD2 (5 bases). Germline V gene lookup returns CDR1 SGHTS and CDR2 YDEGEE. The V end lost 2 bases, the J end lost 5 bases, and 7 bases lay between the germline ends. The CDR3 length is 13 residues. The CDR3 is CASSLLATGELFF. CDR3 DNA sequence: TGTGCCAGCAGCTTATTAGCGACCGGGGAGCTGTTTTTT.